This T cell receptor beta chain is drawn from a study of T cell responses to AZD1222 COVID-19 vaccine. Study-wide findings and caveats: Donors were mostly white British, more females; clonal diversity possibly underestimated. In all cases, repertoires were sampled only after the peak T cell response. A reported finding is that nearly half of spike-specific TCRs target unmutated variant regions. It was only 6 or 7 AZD1222 recipients who were seropositive at baseline.

The germline V gene has CDR1 SGHVS and CDR2 FQNEAQ. CDR3 length: 15 residues. Trimming stripped 1 base from V and 6 bases from J, with 13 bases between. Assay used: immunoSEQ multiplex PCR; TCRdb lists only in-frame clones, some missing. Of 100,000 to 150,000 clones listed, 88% were seen once; the top ten hold over 6.5%. As to this clone: Its antigen is undetermined.

Source: peripheral blood, taken on day 0 of AZD1222 vaccination. This sequence originates from an adult in good health. The chain joins TRBV7-8 to TRBJ1-5, with D tentatively TRBD1 (5 bases). Here the CDR3 DNA reads TGTGCCAGCAGCTTAGTCGGGGGGATGGGTCAGCCCCAGCATTTT. Protein product: CASSLVGGMGQPQHF.